This T cell receptor beta chain is from a study of cytomegalovirus exposure and HLA in healthy donors. Study-wide findings and caveats: Accounts indicate the classifier identified cytomegalovirus status with strong specificity and sensitivity. DRB1 had the most TCR associations and HLA-C the fewest, a later analysis found, with rates varying by HLA locus. Three CMV-associated chains proved CMV antigen-specific in vitro. In a later analysis, an Asian-associated ancestry cluster reportedly showed fewer N-insertions than the approximately 620-donor mean.

PCR involved 60 Vbeta and 13 Jbeta primers. Repertoires were generated with immunoSEQ multiplex PCR, while TCRdb's copy carries only in-frame clones and drops some. Of 200,000 to 250,000 clones in the sample, approximately 68% were seen once. Germline CDR1 is MGHRA and CDR2 is YSYEKL. This CDR3 is built from 13 residues. Trimming stripped 4 bases from V and 6 bases from J, with 12 bases between. On this clone: The antigen is not known.

This chain joins TRBV4-1 and TRBJ1-1; a weak D match, TRBD1 (6 bases). This receptor was identified in a woman in her 30s in good health and CMV-seronegative. The sequencing input was PBMCs. The CDR3 nucleotides are TGCGCCAGCAGCCGAGAACAGGGCCCTGAAGCTTTCTTT. It encodes CASSREQGPEAFF.